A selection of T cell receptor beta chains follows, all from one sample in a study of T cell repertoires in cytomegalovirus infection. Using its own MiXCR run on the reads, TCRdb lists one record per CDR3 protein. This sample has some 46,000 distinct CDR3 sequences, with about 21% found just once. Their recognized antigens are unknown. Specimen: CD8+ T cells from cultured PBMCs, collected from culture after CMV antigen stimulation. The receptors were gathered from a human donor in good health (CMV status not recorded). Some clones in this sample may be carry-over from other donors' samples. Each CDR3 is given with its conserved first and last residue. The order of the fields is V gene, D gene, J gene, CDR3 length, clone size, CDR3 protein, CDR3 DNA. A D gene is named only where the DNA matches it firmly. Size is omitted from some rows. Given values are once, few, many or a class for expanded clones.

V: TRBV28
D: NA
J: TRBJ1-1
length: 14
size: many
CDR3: CASSLLVGRAEAFF
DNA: TGTGCCAGCAGTTTACTTGTCGGGAGGGCTGAAGCTTTCTTT

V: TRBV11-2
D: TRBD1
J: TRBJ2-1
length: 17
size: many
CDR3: CASSLDRTGQGTNEQFF
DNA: TGTGCCAGCAGCTTAGATCGAACGGGACAGGGGACAAATGAGCAGTTCTTC

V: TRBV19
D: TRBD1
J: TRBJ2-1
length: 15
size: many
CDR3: CASSIGQGSYNEQFF
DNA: TGTGCCAGTAGTATTGGACAGGGGTCATACAATGAGCAGTTCTTC

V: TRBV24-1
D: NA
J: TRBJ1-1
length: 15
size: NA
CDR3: CATSASTRVGTEAFF
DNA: TGTGCCACCAGTGCCTCCACCAGGGTCGGAACTGAAGCTTTCTTT

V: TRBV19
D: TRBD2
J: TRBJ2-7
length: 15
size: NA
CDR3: CASSGLAGSSYEQYF
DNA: TGTGCCAGTAGTGGACTAGCGGGTTCCTCCTACGAGCAGTACTTC

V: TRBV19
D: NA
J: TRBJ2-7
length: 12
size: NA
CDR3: CASQDPPYEQYF
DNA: TGTGCCAGTCAGGACCCTCCCTACGAGCAGTACTTC

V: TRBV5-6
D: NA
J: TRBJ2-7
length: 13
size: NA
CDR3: CASQGQGEDEQYF
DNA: TGTGCCAGCCAAGGACAAGGCGAGGACGAGCAGTACTTC

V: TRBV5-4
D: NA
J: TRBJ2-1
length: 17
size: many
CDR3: CASSEDGDSILLNEQFF
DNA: TGTGCCAGCAGTGAAGATGGGGACTCAATTTTACTAAATGAGCAGTTCTTC

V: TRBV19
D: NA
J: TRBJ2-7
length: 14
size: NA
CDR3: CASSILGSSYEQYF
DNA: TGTGCCAGTAGTATTTTGGGGTCCTCCTACGAGCAGTACTTC

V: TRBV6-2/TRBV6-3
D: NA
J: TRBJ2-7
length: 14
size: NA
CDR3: CASSYGQDTYEQYF
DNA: TGTGCCAGCAGTTACGGGCAGGACACCTACGAGCAGTACTTC

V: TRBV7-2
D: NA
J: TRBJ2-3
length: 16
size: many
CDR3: CASSLVRGYLGDTQYF
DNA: TGTGCCAGCAGCTTAGTAAGGGGCTATCTGGGCGATACGCAGTATTTT

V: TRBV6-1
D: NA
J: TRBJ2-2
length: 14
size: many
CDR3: CASTRDSGAGELFF
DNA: TGTGCCAGCACCCGAGACAGTGGGGCCGGGGAGCTGTTTTTT

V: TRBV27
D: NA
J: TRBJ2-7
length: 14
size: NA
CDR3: CASSHRDTLYEQYF
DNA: TGTGCCAGCAGTCACCGGGACACCCTATACGAGCAGTACTTC

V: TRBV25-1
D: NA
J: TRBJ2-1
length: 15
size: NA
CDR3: CASSRTFPPYSEQFF
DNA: TGTGCCAGCAGTCGGACTTTCCCCCCCTACAGTGAGCAGTTCTTC

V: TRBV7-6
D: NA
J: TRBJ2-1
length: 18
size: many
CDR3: CASSLLSRGISSYNEQFF
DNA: TGTGCCAGCAGCCTGCTTTCTAGGGGGATCAGCTCCTACAATGAGCAGTTCTTC

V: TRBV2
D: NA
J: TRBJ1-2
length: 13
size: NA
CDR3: CASWGNRDYGYTF
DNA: TGTGCCAGCTGGGGAAACAGGGACTATGGCTACACCTTC